The 22 T cell receptor beta chains presented below share a single source sample, sequenced in a study of identical twins. TCRdb itself ran the 5' RACE reads through MiXCR, one entry per CDR3 protein. The data contain 400,000 to 500,000 distinct CDR3 sequences, 14% of them singletons. The same sample was also studied in work on yellow fever vaccine responses in identical twins.

The sequenced sample consisted of CD4+ T cells sorted from blood. The receptors come from a young woman in good health.

This clonotype was picked up a small number of times. The rearrangement links TRBV20-1 to TRBJ1-2; D not certain. Germline V gene data show CDR1 as DFQATT and CDR2 as SNEGSKA (reference sequence). V shed 0 bases and J shed 5 bases, with 7 bases lying between them. The CDR3 consists of 12 residues. The CDR3 loop reads CSARDIWYGYTF. CDR3 DNA: TGCAGTGCTAGAGATATCTGGTATGGCTACACCTTC.

V is TRBV2 and J is TRBJ2-1, with 8 nucleotides matching TRBD1. The V and J ends lost 5 bases and 3 bases, in that order; junction bases with no gene match: 9. CDR1 is SNHLY and CDR2 is FYNNEI in the germline V gene. The CDR3 is 16 residues long. The CDR3 loop reads CASSSLDRDGYNEQFF. Written as DNA, the CDR3 is TGTGCCAGCAGTTCATTGGACAGGGACGGCTACAATGAGCAGTTCTTC. Variable domain in full (rest from reference TRBV2 and TRBJ2-1): EPEVTQTPSHQVTQMGQEVILRCVPISNHLYFYWYRQILGQKVEFLVSFYNNEISEKSEIFDDQFSVERPDGSNFTLKIRSTKLEDSAMYFCASSSLDRDGYNEQFFGPGTRLTVL.

V usage is TRBV5-1 and J usage is TRBJ1-6, with 10 nucleotides matching TRBD1. Losses at the gene ends were 4 bases for V and 11 bases for J; bases not matched to a gene: 3. Looked up from germline, CDR1 is SGHRS and CDR2 is YFSETQ. The CDR3 extends over 13 amino acids. The CDR3 sequence: CASSGQGDPPLHF. The DNA for the CDR3 is TGCGCCAGCAGCGGACAGGGGGATCCACCCCTCCACTTT.

V gene TRBV4-2 combines with J gene TRBJ2-3, with 9 bases that match TRBD2. Germline CDR1 LGHNA, CDR2 YNFKEQ. CDR3 length: 15 residues. Trimming at V came to 4 bases and at J to 1 base, leaving 3 bases not matched to a gene. CDR3 coding DNA: TGTGCCAGCAGCCCCCGACTAGCGGGCACAGATACGCAGTATTTT. Residues: CASSPRLAGTDTQYF.

This clonotype was observed many times. The chain's CDR3 is CASSLAGRNYEQYF. The CDR3 DNA reads TGTGCCAGCAGCTTGGCCGGACGGAACTACGAGCAGTACTTC. The J gene is TRBJ2-7, the V gene TRBV7-9; no definite D call. CDR1 and CDR2 from the germline V gene are SEHNR and FQNEAQ (reference sequence). The CDR3 covers 14 residues. Trimming removed 3 bases from V and 3 bases from J, with 12 bases in between.

The CDR3 sequence is CASSIQAGEADTQYF. The CDR3 DNA reads TGTGCCAGCAGCATCCAAGCGGGGGAGGCAGATACGCAGTATTTT. The chain employs TRBV7-2 and TRBJ2-3, with 8 bases identical to TRBD2. CDR1 and CDR2 (germline): SGHTA, FQGNSA. Germline trimming cut 5 bases from V and 4 bases from J; bases unmatched to any gene: 8. The CDR3 is 15 amino acids.

The chain recombines TRBV7-8 with TRBJ1-1; 8 nucleotides line up with TRBD1. CDR3 length: 14 amino acids. V trimming: 4 bases; J trimming: 7 bases; junction bases outside the gene matches: 8. The germline CDR1 and CDR2 sequences are SGHVS and FQNEAQ. Written as DNA, the CDR3 is TGTGCCAGCAGCTCTCCGGGGGACAGGTATGAAGCTTTCTTT. Amino acids: CASSSPGDRYEAFF.

The chain links TRBV12-3 or TRBV12-4 to TRBJ2-5; no clear D. The CDR3 runs to 15 residues. The ends were cut back, 3 bases at V and 1 base at J, with 12 bases in the middle. CDR3 bases: TGTGCCAGCAGTTTGGGCAGAACATCCCAAGAGACCCAGTACTTC. It is translated as CASSLGRTSQETQYF.

This clonotype was seen only a few times. The chain couples TRBV6-1 to TRBJ2-5; tentative D call: TRBD1 (6 bases). Germline CDR1 is MNHNS and CDR2 is SASEGT. This CDR3 region has 15 residues. With 7 bases removed from V and 5 bases from J, the gap between germline ends came to 20 bases. CDR3 loop: CASTEQAGDSETQYF. DNA of the CDR3: TGTGCCAGCACTGAGCAGGCAGGGGATAGCGAGACCCAGTACTTC.

The DNA for the CDR3 is TGTGCCAGCAGCCAAGGTGGAGGGCTAGCGGGAGTGCAGCAGTTCTTC. Translation gives CASSQGGGLAGVQQFF. The chain uses TRBV3-1 and TRBJ2-1, with 10 bases lining up with TRBD2. The germline gives CDR1 LGHDT, CDR2 YNNKEL (reference sequence). CDR3 length equals 16 residues. The junction had 11 bases not matched to a gene; V was cut back by 1 base and J by 11 bases.

This clonotype appeared a few times. The rearrangement joins TRBV20-1 to TRBJ2-2; TRBD1 is a possible D gene (6 bases). V shed 3 bases and J shed 5 bases, with 16 bases lying between them. CDR1 and CDR2 from the germline V gene are DFQATT and SNEGSKA (reference sequence). The CDR3 has 15 amino acids. CDR3 nucleotides: TGCAGTGCTAGTTTCCAGGGGCTAGTGACCGGGGAGCTGTTTTTT. Its protein product is CSASFQGLVTGELFF.

The sample holds many counts of this clonotype. V and J are TRBV20-1 and TRBJ1-2; TRBD1 matches at 8 bases. The CDR3 totals 12 residues. Germline lookup yields CDR1 DFQATT and CDR2 SNEGSKA (reference sequence). Trimming at V came to 4 bases and at J to 8 bases, leaving 6 bases not matched to a gene. DNA for the CDR3: TGCAGTGCTAAAACGACAGGGGAAGGCTACACCTTC. Amino acid sequence: CSAKTTGEGYTF.

This clonotype was counted between two and nine times. The DNA for the CDR3 is TGTGCCAGCAGCGGAGGTGGACTCACAGATACGCAGTATTTT. Translation: CASSGGGLTDTQYF. The chain has TRBV7-9 and TRBJ2-3; TRBD2 might be the D (5 bases). Trimming left V 5 bases short and J 2 bases short, with 11 bases between. Germline loops: CDR1 SEHNR, CDR2 FQNEAQ (reference sequence). The CDR3 sequence is 14 residues long.

This clonotype was detected only a few times. The V call is TRBV29-1, the J call TRBJ2-3; no clear D. This CDR3 contains 15 residues. Germline V lookup: CDR1 SQVTM, CDR2 ANQGSEA. V gave up 0 bases and J gave up 3 bases, with 13 bases separating them. This CDR3 is CSVEDPGLRTDTQYF. DNA for the CDR3: TGCAGCGTTGAAGATCCCGGTCTGAGGACAGATACGCAGTATTTT.

This clonotype was detected only a few times. The rearrangement links TRBV11-2 to TRBJ2-1; 10 bases agree with TRBD2. Germline CDR1 is SGHAT and CDR2 is FQNNGV. Trimming at V came to 0 bases and at J to 11 bases, leaving 10 bases not matched to a gene. This CDR3 is 16 amino acids long. CDR3 in amino acids: CASSLDQGSGGAKQFF. CDR3 nucleotides: TGTGCCAGCAGCTTAGATCAGGGAAGCGGGGGGGCAAAGCAGTTCTTC.

The sample holds a few counts of this clonotype. The rearrangement joins TRBV7-2 to TRBJ2-2; tentative D call: TRBD1 (6 bases). With 5 bases removed from V and 0 bases from J, the gap between germline ends came to 10 bases. This CDR3 has 15 amino acids. The germline V gene encodes CDR1 SGHTA and CDR2 FQGNSA. The CDR3 spells CASSRDIANTGELFF. The CDR3 nucleotides read TGTGCCAGCAGCCGGGACATCGCGAACACCGGGGAGCTGTTTTTT.

Only a few counts were recorded for this clonotype. This chain connects TRBV25-1 to TRBJ2-5; 8 nucleotides line up with TRBD2. The CDR3 has 11 amino acids. The germline V gene has CDR1 MGHDK and CDR2 SYGVNS. V trimming: 10 bases; J trimming: 6 bases; junction bases outside the gene matches: 4. The CDR3 reads CAITGGKTQYF. CDR3 nucleotides: TGTGCCATCACGGGAGGGAAGACCCAGTACTTC.

Many counts were recorded for this clonotype. V gene TRBV12-3 or TRBV12-4 combines with J gene TRBJ2-7, with 11 bases that match TRBD2. V lost 6 bases and J lost 3; bases outside the gene matches: 7. The CDR3 consists of 15 residues. The CDR3 sequence: CASRKTSGTYYEQYF. CDR3 DNA: TGTGCCAGCAGAAAGACTAGCGGGACTTACTACGAGCAGTACTTC.

The V and J genes are TRBV27 and TRBJ2-3, with a tentative D call TRBD2 (5 bases). Germline CDR1 reads MNHEY; CDR2 reads SMNVEV (reference sequence). This CDR3 comprises 15 residues. V shed 7 bases and J shed 2 bases, with 16 bases lying between them. CDR3 sequence (DNA): TGTGCCAGCATATCACGACGGGGTTACACAGATACGCAGTATTTT. This codes for CASISRRGYTDTQYF.

This clonotype turned up a few times. For the CDR3, the DNA is TGTGCCAGCAGCTACCGCGAAGGGGGTGAGTTCTTC. Protein: CASSYREGGEFF. This chain joins TRBV7-9 and TRBJ2-1; D possibly corresponds to TRBD1 (6 bases). Looked up from germline, CDR1 is SEHNR and CDR2 is FQNEAQ (reference sequence). The germline V and J ends were trimmed by 4 bases and 14 bases, with 15 bases remaining between them. The CDR3 spans 12 residues.

Many counts were recorded for this clonotype. J is TRBJ2-3 and V is TRBV5-1, with D perhaps being TRBD1 or TRBD2 (6 bases each). The V gene's germline CDR1 is SGHRS and CDR2 YFSETQ. The CDR3 has 16 residues. The V end lost 0 bases, the J end lost 2 bases, and 13 bases lay between the germline ends. The CDR3 here is CASSLVVGGLTDTQYF. The CDR3 nucleotides read TGCGCCAGCAGCTTGGTTGTCGGGGGCCTCACAGATACGCAGTATTTT.

The rearrangement joins TRBV24-1 to TRBJ2-3; D gene uncertain. Trimming removed 4 bases at V and 7 bases at J, with 17 bases between. Germline CDR1 and CDR2: KGHDR and SFDVKD. The CDR3 runs 15 residues. DNA of the CDR3: TGTGCCACCAGTGACTTCGCGAAGTCCGGGTATACGCAGTATTTT. Encoded protein: CATSDFAKSGYTQYF.